This T cell receptor beta chain was captured by sequencing in a study of blood T cell repertoires in COVID-19. Overall study context: Acute and convalescent COVID-19 samples came from the United States, Italy and Spain. From T cells, B-cell-depleted T cells, or PBMCs came the material, which was cDNA or gDNA.

Only a few counts were recorded for this clone. A junction boundary mismatches the germline segment, possibly from a read error. Germline loops: CDR1 SSHAT, CDR2 FNYEAQ (reference sequence). The CDR3 extends over 13 amino acids. As handled by the study authors: Nucleated cell counts were estimated from reference gene primer amplification. Profiled with immunoSEQ multiplex PCR; TCRdb holds only in-frame clones, not every one. D and trimming come from the DNA, and the V and J calls and clone size come from that table. The table includes roughly 390,000 clones, approximately 87% detected once. The Seattle site enrolled patients during active infection and followed them longitudinally.

This chain links TRBV7-7 with TRBJ2-7; D is possibly TRBD2 (7 bases). The origin of this receptor is a woman aged 25 to 39 with COVID-19, enrolled during active disease. The sequenced material came from peripheral blood. The CDR3 region is CASSLRGAGEQYF. CDR3 coding DNA: TGTGCTAGCAGCTTACGGGGGGCGGGAGAGCAGTACTTC. The full variable domain, completed using reference TRBV7-7 and TRBJ2-7, is GAGVSQSPRYKVTKRGQDVTLRCDPISSHATLYWYQQALGQGPEFLTYFNYEAQPDKSGLPSDRFSAERPEGSISTLTIQRTEQRDSAMYRCASSLRGAGEQYFGPGTRLTVT.